These 3 T cell receptor beta chains came from one sample sequenced in a study of prognosis after radiotherapy for stage I lung cancer. Amplification of TCR beta CDR3 from genomic DNA used two-round multiplex PCR. The first PCR round targeted every TRBV and TRBJ gene with specific primers. TCRdb fed the multiplex PCR reads into MiXCR, producing one record per CDR3 protein. The table lists around 16,000 distinct CDR3 sequences, around 42% of them singletons. This specimen was PBMCs, taken before or after stereotactic body radiation therapy (not recorded which). The receptors originated from a donor older than 45 with non-small cell lung cancer.

This clonotype occurred many times. V usage is TRBV15 and J usage is TRBJ2-3; 11 nucleotides match TRBD2. With V trimmed by 4 bases and J by 2 bases, 8 bases remained unmatched. The CDR3 covers 17 residues. CDR1 is LNHNV, CDR2 YYDKDF, per germline (reference sequence). The CDR3 loop reads CATSIGRLAGTTDTQYF. The CDR3 DNA is TGTGCCACCAGCATCGGGCGACTAGCGGGAACCACAGATACGCAGTATTTT.

This clonotype is medium-sized. The chain combines TRBV5-1 with TRBJ1-3, with 9 positions matching TRBD1. The CDR3 length is 14 residues. From germline, CDR1 is SGHRS and CDR2 YFSETQ. The J segment lost 4 bases and the V segment lost 3 bases, leaving 2 bases of the junction unmatched. The CDR3 DNA reads as TGCGCCAGCAGCTCCGGGACAGGGGGAAACACCATATATTTT. Its translation is CASSSGTGGNTIYF.

A word on this clonotype: With only one base between it and a far larger clone, this is likely a read error. The CDR3 loop reads CASNLRERYNEQYF. In nucleotides, the CDR3 is TGTGCCAGCAACCTGCGGGAGCGGTACAATGAGCAGTACTTC. The rearrangement uses TRBV6-2 or TRBV6-3 and TRBJ2-7, with 7 bases matching TRBD2. Germline lookup yields CDR1 MNHEY and CDR2 SVGEGT. After removal of 7 bases from V and 7 bases from J, the junction contained 13 bases not matched to a gene. This CDR3 comprises 14 residues.